This TCR beta chain was recovered during a study of vaccination effects on CD4 cells after COVID-19. The wider study: Vaccine administered to participants consisted of two doses of either BNT162b2 or mRNA-1273. Study results and caveats: Just 1 of 255 vaccine-induced clones in healthy recipients was cross-reactive.

Expansion of antigen-specific CD4+ T cells with viral peptide pools was carried out by the ViraFEST assay before sequencing. On day 10 of culture, CD4+ T cells were separated out. People in the vaccine group had not been infected with SARS-CoV-2 before, and their nucleocapsid antibodies were negative. Assay used: immunoSEQ multiplex PCR; TCRdb lists only in-frame clones, some missing. Of over 50,000 clones in the sample, roughly four fifths were seen once. The CDR3 is made up of 12 amino acids. The ends were cut back, 4 bases at V and 4 bases at J, with 5 bases in the middle. Germline V CDR1 and CDR2: KGHSH, LQKENI. About this clone: The antigen is unknown.

The receptor comes from a human donor who received a COVID-19 vaccine. Specimen: CD4+ T cells from PBMCs cultured with HCoV-229E spike peptides, collected before COVID-19 vaccination. This chain uses TRBV18 with TRBJ1-5; D is unresolved. CDR3 bases: TGTGCCAGCTCACGGGAGAATCAGCCCCAGCATTTT. It translates to CASSRENQPQHF.